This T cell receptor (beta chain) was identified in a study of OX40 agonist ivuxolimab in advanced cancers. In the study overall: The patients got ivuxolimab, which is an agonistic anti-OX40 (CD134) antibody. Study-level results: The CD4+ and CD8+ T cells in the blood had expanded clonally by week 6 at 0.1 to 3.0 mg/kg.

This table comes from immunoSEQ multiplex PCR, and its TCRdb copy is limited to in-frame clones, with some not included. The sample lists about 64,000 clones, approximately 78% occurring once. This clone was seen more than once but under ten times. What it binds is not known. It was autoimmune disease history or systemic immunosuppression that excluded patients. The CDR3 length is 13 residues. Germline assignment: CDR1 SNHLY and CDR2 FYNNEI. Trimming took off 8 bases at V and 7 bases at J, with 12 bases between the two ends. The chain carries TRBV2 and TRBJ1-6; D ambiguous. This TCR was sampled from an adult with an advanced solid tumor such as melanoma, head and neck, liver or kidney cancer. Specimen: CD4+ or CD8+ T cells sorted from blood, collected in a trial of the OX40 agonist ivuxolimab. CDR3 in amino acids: CASLKQLNSPLHF. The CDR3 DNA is TGTGCCAGCTTGAAACAGCTCAATTCACCCCTCCACTTT.